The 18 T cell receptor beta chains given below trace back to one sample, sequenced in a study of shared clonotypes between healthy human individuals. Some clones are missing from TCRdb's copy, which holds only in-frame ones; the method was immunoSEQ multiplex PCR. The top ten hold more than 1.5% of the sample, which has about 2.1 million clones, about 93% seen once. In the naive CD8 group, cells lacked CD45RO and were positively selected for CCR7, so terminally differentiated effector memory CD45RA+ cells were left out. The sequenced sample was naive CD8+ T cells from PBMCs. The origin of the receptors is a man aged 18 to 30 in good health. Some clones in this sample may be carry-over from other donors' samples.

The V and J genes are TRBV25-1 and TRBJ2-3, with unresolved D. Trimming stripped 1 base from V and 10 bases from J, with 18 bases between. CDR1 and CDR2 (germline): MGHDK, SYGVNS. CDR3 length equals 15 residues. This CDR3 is CASSEWTKNSGAQYF. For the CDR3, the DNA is TGTGCCAGCAGTGAATGGACCAAGAATTCTGGGGCGCAGTATTTT.

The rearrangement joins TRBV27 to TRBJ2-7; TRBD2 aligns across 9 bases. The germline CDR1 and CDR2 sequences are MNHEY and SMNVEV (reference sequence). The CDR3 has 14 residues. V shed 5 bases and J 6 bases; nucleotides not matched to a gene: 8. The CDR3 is CASSPLAGGGEQYF. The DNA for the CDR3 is TGTGCCAGCAGTCCCCTCGCGGGAGGGGGCGAGCAGTACTTC.

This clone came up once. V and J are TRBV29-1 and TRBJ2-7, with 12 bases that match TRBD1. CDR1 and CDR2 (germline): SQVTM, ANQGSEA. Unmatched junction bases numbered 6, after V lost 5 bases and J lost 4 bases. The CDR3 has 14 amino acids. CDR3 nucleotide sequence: TGCAGCGTTCTCCGGGACAGGGGGCGGTACGAGCAGTACTTC. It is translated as CSVLRDRGRYEQYF.

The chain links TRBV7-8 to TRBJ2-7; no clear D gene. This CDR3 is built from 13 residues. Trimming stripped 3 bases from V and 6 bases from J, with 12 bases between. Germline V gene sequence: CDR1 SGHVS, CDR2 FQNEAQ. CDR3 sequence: CASSFGNTVEQYF. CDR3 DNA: TGTGCCAGCAGCTTCGGAAACACTGTCGAGCAGTACTTC. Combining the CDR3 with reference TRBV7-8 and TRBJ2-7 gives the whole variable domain GAGVSQSPRYKVAKRGQDVALRCDPISGHVSLFWYQQALGQGPEFLTYFQNEAQLDKSGLPSDRFFAERPEGSVSTLKIQRTQQEDSAVYLCASSFGNTVEQYFGPGTRLTVT.

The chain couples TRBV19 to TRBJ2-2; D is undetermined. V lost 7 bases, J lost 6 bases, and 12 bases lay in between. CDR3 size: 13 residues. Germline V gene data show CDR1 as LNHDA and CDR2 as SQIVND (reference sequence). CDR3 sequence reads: CASMYSEAGELFF. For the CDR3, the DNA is TGTGCCAGTATGTACAGCGAGGCCGGGGAGCTGTTTTTT.

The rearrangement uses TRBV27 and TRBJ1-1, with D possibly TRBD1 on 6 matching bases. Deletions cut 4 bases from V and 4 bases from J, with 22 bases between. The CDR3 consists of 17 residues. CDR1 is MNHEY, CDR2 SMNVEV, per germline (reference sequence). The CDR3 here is CASSSNTGGALGTEAFF. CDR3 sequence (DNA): TGTGCCAGCAGTTCAAATACGGGGGGCGCCCTGGGCACTGAAGCTTTCTTT.

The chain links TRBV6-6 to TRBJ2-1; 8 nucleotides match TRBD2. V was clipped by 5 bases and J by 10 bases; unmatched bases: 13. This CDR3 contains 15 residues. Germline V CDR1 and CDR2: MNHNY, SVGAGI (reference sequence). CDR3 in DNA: TGTGCCAGCAGTATCGGGACTAGTATTGTAATCGAGCAGTTCTTC. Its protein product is CASSIGTSIVIEQFF.

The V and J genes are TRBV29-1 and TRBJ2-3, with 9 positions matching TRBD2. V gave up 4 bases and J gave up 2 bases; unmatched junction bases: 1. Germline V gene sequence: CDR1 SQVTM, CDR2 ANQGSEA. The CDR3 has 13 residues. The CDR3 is CSVASGVTDTQYF. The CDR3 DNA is TGCAGCGTTGCTAGCGGGGTCACAGATACGCAGTATTTT.

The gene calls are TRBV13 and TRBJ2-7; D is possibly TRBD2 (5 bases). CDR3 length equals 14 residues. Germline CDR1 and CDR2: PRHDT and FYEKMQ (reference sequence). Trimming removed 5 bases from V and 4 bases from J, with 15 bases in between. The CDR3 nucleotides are TGTGCCAGCAGCCCCGAGTCCAGGAGGTACGAGCAGTACTTC. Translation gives CASSPESRRYEQYF.

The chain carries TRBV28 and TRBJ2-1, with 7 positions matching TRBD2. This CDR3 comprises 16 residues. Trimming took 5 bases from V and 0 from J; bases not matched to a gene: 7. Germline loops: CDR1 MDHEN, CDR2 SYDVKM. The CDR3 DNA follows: TGTGCCAGCAGTCCTGTTACTAGCGACTCCTACAATGAGCAGTTCTTC. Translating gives CASSPVTSDSYNEQFF.

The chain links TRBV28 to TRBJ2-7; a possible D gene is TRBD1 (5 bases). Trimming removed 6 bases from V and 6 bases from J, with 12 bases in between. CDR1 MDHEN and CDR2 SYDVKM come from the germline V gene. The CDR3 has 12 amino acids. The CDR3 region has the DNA TGTGCCAGCAGCACGGACATTTTCGAGCAGTACTTC. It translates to CASSTDIFEQYF. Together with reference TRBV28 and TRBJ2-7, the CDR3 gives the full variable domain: DVKVTQSSRYLVKRTGEKVFLECVQDMDHENMFWYRQDPGLGLRLIYFSYDVKMKEKGDIPEGYSVSREKKERFSLILESASTNQTSMYLCASSTDIFEQYFGPGTRLTVT.

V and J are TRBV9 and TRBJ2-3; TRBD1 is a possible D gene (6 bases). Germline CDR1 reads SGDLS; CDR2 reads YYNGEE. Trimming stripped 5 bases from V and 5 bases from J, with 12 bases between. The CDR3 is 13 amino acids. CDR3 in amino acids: CASSYRGGDTQYF. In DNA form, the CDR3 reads TGTGCCAGCAGTTACAGAGGGGGAGATACGCAGTATTTT.

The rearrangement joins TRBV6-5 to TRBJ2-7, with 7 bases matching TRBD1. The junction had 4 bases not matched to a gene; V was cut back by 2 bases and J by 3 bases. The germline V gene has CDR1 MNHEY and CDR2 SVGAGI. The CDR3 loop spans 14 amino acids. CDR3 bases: TGTGCCAGCAGTTACCAGACAGGGAGCTACGAGCAGTACTTC. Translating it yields CASSYQTGSYEQYF.

This CDR3 is CASRDPGGELFF. As DNA, the CDR3 is TGCGCCAGCAGAGACCCGGGCGGGGAGCTGTTTTTT. The rearrangement links TRBV10-2 to TRBJ2-2; no reliable D call. Trimming shortened V by 6 bases and J by 7 bases, and 9 bases separated the two germline ends. CDR3 length: 12 amino acids. Germline V CDR1 and CDR2: WSHSY, SAAADI.

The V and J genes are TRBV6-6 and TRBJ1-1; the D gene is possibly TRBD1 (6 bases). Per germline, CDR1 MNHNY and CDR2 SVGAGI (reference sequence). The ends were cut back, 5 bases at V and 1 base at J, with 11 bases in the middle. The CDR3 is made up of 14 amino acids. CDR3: CASSLTQGNTEAFF. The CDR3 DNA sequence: TGTGCCAGCAGTCTAACACAGGGGAACACTGAAGCTTTCTTT.

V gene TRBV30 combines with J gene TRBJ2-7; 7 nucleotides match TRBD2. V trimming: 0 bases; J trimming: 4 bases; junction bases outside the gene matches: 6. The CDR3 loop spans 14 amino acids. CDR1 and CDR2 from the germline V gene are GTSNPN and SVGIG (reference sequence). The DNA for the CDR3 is TGTGCCTGGAGTGTAGACCAGGGAGGGTACGAGCAGTACTTC. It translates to CAWSVDQGGYEQYF.

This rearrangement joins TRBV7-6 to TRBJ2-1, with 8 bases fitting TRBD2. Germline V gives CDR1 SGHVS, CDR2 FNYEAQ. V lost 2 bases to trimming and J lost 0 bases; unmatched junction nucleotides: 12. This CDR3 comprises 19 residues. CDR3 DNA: TGTGCCAGCAGCTTATGGCTGGGGGCGGGGGGAAGCTCCTACAATGAGCAGTTCTTC. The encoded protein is CASSLWLGAGGSSYNEQFF.

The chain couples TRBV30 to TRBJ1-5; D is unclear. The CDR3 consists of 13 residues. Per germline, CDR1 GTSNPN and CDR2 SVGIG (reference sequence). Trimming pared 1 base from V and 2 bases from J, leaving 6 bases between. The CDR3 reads CAWSGNRNQPQHF. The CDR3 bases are TGTGCCTGGAGTGGGAACCGCAATCAGCCCCAGCATTTT.